The entry below gives a single TCR beta chain sequence along with its context. This sample is drawn from a study of cytotoxic CD8 clonotypes in ibrutinib-treated CLL. On the study more broadly: Patients: over 9 relapsed/refractory, approximately 14 treatment-naive, fewer than 18 IGHV unmutated.

Produced via immunoSEQ multiplex PCR; TCRdb's table is partial and in-frame only. The table records just over 200,000 clones, just under 80% of them present only once. The germline V and J ends were trimmed by 4 bases and 0 bases, with 13 bases remaining between them. This CDR3 is 15 amino acids long. The V gene's germline CDR1 is MNHEY and CDR2 SMNVEV (reference sequence). Specimen: PBMCs, collected after 12 months of ibrutinib treatment. This TCR derives from a human donor with chronic lymphocytic leukemia. The chain has TRBV27 and TRBJ2-7; no reliable D call. CDR3 in amino acids: CASSYSAAISYEQYF. CDR3 coding DNA: TGTGCCAGCAGTTATTCTGCAGCAATCTCCTACGAGCAGTACTTC.